A single sample is the source of the 11 T cell receptor beta chains below, sequenced in a study of human thymus T cells. TCRdb keeps only in-frame clones here, not all; method: immunoSEQ multiplex PCR. Found here are about 78,000 clones, roughly 97% of them singletons; the top ten hold roughly 0.031%. Resected material from corrective heart surgery provided the thymus tissue analysed. The material sequenced was thymus tissue. The source is a boy in the first two years of life with a congenital heart defect but otherwise immunologically healthy.

CDR3 coding DNA: TGTGCCACCAGCAGAGTTCCCCCGGGACAGGGGAACACCGGGGAGCTGTTTTTT. Translated: CATSRVPPGQGNTGELFF. This chain connects TRBV15 to TRBJ2-2; TRBD1 aligns across 9 bases. Germline CDR1 is LNHNV and CDR2 is YYDKDF (reference sequence). Losses at the gene ends were 1 base for V and 1 base for J; bases not matched to a gene: 7. This CDR3 comprises 18 residues.

The chain joins TRBV2 to TRBJ2-7; 11 bases are a match to TRBD2. The germline CDR1 and CDR2 sequences are SNHLY and FYNNEI. The CDR3 has 15 amino acids. V was pared by 0 bases and J by 2 bases, with 0 bases of the junction left unmatched. CDR3 sequence (DNA): TGTGCCAGCAGTGAAGCGACTAGCGGGGCCTACGAGCAGTACTTC. Translated: CASSEATSGAYEQYF.

The chain couples TRBV28 to TRBJ1-2; D is possibly TRBD1 (6 bases). In germline, CDR1 is MDHEN, CDR2 SYDVKM. V lost 5 bases and J lost 1, with 11 bases in between. The CDR3 runs to 14 residues. DNA of the CDR3: TGTGCCAGCAGTAGGGGACATTTTAACTATGGCTACACCTTC. This codes for CASSRGHFNYGYTF.

The chain has TRBV27 and TRBJ2-7, with D possibly being TRBD1 (6 bases). Germline lookup yields CDR1 MNHEY and CDR2 SMNVEV (reference sequence). V was shortened by 3 bases and J by 4 bases, with 16 bases between the two germline ends. The CDR3 is 15 amino acids. CDR3 in amino acids: CASSLREQDSYEQYF. DNA of the CDR3: TGTGCCAGCAGTTTGCGCGAACAGGACAGTTACGAGCAGTACTTC.

The chain joins TRBV27 to TRBJ2-7, with D uncertain. The CDR3 loop spans 15 amino acids. Deletions cut 5 bases from V and 3 bases from J, with 17 bases between. The germline V gene encodes CDR1 MNHEY and CDR2 SMNVEV (reference sequence). In DNA form, the CDR3 reads TGTGCCAGCAGTAAGAAGGCAGGCGGAAACTACGAGCAGTACTTC. Protein product: CASSKKAGGNYEQYF.

The chain couples TRBV2 to TRBJ2-7, with D perhaps TRBD1 or TRBD2 (5 bases each). The germline V gene encodes CDR1 SNHLY and CDR2 FYNNEI. The V end was cut by 7 bases, the J end by 5 bases, with 9 bases between. The CDR3 contains 11 residues. Here the CDR3 DNA reads TGTGCCAGCATCTGGGACGACGAGCAGTACTTC. Translated, it gives CASIWDDEQYF.

V and J are TRBV19 and TRBJ2-7; 7 nucleotides align to TRBD2. V dropped 5 bases and J dropped 13; count of bases not matched to a gene: 14. In germline, CDR1 is LNHDA, CDR2 SQIVND (reference sequence). There are 13 residues in the CDR3. CDR3 loop: CASSPASGVAYYF. CDR3 nucleotides: TGTGCCAGTAGTCCTGCTAGCGGCGTAGCTTATTACTTC.

V is TRBV5-1 and J is TRBJ1-3; tentatively, D is TRBD1 (5 bases). CDR1 and CDR2 from the germline V gene are SGHRS and YFSETQ. The CDR3 spans 12 residues. V was trimmed by 4 bases and J by 4 bases, leaving 6 bases between them. CDR3 amino acids: CASSDSGNTIYF. The CDR3 coding sequence is TGCGCCAGCAGCGACAGCGGAAACACCATATATTTT.

Only one count was recorded for this clone. This chain connects TRBV10-1 to TRBJ2-7; no reliable D call. Germline V gene sequence: CDR1 WNHNN, CDR2 SYGVQD (reference sequence). CDR3 length: 12 residues. Trimming took 4 bases from V and 3 from J, leaving 7 bases between them. CDR3 in DNA: TGCGCCAGCAGTGGAGTAGGCTACGAGCAGTACTTC. Translating it yields CASSGVGYEQYF.

This clone was recorded once. This chain joins TRBV4-2 and TRBJ2-7, with 10 bases that match TRBD1. Germline CDR1 reads LGHNA; CDR2 reads YNFKEQ. The CDR3 runs to 16 residues. The V and J ends lost 1 base and 4 bases, in that order; junction bases with no gene match: 7. DNA of the CDR3: TGTGCCAGCAGCCAAGGTGTCCGGGACAGGGGATACGAGCAGTACTTC. Its translation: CASSQGVRDRGYEQYF.

The chain couples TRBV5-1 to TRBJ2-7; 8 bases are shared with TRBD2. The CDR3 covers 15 residues. CDR1 and CDR2 from the germline V gene are SGHRS and YFSETQ. Trimming took 4 bases from V and 2 from J; bases not matched to a gene: 8. The CDR3 DNA reads TGCGCCAGCAGCCTAAGCCCGGGACTAGCCTACGAGCAGTACTTC. Translation gives CASSLSPGLAYEQYF.